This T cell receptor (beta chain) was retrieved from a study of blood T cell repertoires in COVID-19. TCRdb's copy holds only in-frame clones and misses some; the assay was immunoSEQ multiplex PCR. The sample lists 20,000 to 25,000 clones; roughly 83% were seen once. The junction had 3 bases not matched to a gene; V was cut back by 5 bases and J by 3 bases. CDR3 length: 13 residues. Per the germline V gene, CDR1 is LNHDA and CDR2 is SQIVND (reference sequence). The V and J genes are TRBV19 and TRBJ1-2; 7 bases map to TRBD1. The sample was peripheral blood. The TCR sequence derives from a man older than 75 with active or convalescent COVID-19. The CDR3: CASSDTGDYGYTF. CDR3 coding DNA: TGTGCCAGTAGTGATACAGGGGACTATGGCTACACCTTC.